This T cell receptor (beta chain) was sequenced in a study of cytomegalovirus exposure and HLA in healthy donors (dated by TCRdb to about 2017). Turning to the overall study: An earlier analysis of a few hundred of the donors reported 276 Gb of sequence data and 95 million to 130 million unique TCR beta sequences obtained from around 170 million T cells. An early release covering roughly 640 HLA-typed donors comprised approximately 300 gigabases of sequencing data and tens of millions of unique TCR sequences. Among the roughly 380 genotyped donors, about 85% belonged to the genetic ancestry cluster associated with self-reported Caucasian donors. The study was designed to test whether signatures of past pathogen exposure could be identified by cataloging public T cell receptors. The study used immunosequencing to profile the T cell repertoires of 670 or so subjects and linked those repertoires to cytomegalovirus serostatus. Besides the first cohort of under 700 subjects, a separate validation cohort made up of about 120 different subjects was used. To predict cytomegalovirus infection status, the study combined high-throughput TCR immunosequencing, statistical association of individual TCRs with disease status, and machine learning. A later analysis re-examined previously published TCR beta repertoires from just over 650 donors and added high-resolution HLA genotyping to investigate patterns of TCR occurrence. In the later analysis, no new phenotypic data were used to find candidate immune exposures; instead, reliance was placed on TCR beta sequences and their occurrence across donors. In an earlier analysis of about 590 of the donors, high-throughput TCR beta sequencing was used to judge whether each TCR beta V gene segment behaved as functional or pseudogenic. Donor age, sex, ethnicity and CMV serostatus were collected together with the repertoire data. Genome-wide SNP genotypes for about 65% of the 666 donors were used in a later genetic analysis, which treated that subset as a discovery cohort. Every repertoire in the discovery cohort had been generated on one and the same sequencing platform. Class I and class II HLA loci were covered by the typing at four-digit resolution. Typing coverage differed by locus: A, B, C, DRB1 and DQB1 were typed in about 620-640 donors, DQA1 in around 500, DPA1 in around 600, and DPB1 in about 450. A few DR-DQ haplotypes were treated as single units for association and clustering because of strong linkage in the cohort. Across about 370 genotyped donors of the cohort, an average of approximately 240,000 unique TCR beta nucleotide sequences per donor were sequenced, and approximately 17% of those sequences were non-productive.

The library came from the immunoSEQ multiplex PCR assay. For the multiplex PCR, a mixture combining 60 forward primers for TCR Vbeta segments and 13 reverse primers for TCR Jbeta segments was used. Amplification of the CDR3 region of rearranged TCR beta genes was performed with a multiplex PCR assay on genomic DNA. The amplified TCR beta libraries were sequenced on the Illumina HiSeq System as 87-base-pair reads. The original methods were these. In a later analysis, tens of millions of unique TCR beta chains were counted across the approximately 640 repertoires, and roughly 10 million of these chains were shared by at least two donors. Raw reads were error-corrected and collapsed into unique sequences with a nearest-neighbor algorithm that merged closely related sequences to remove PCR and sequencing errors. CDR3 sequences were aligned to IMGT reference sequences to assign V, D and J gene segments. For a sequence to be retained, a match of at least six nucleotides to both a V gene segment and a J gene segment was required. Rearrangements were called productive when the CDR3 lacked stop codons and stayed in frame with V and J; all others were non-productive. CDR3 was defined according to IMGT convention as the region running from the second conserved V-encoded cysteine to the conserved J-encoded phenylalanine. The earlier analysis of fewer than 750 of the donors excluded sequences that lacked an unambiguous match to a single V gene segment. An earlier analysis of 587 of the donors called V segments functional above 56.7% productive rearrangements and segregating when the between-donor standard deviation exceeded 5%. A statistical classification framework was built to diagnose cytomegalovirus status from the catalog of TCR beta chain sequences. A later analysis assigned V and J genes by comparing TCR nucleotide sequences with IMGT/GENE-DB human TR gene sequences. In a later analysis, CDR3 sequences and most-parsimonious VDJ recombination scenarios were assigned using the TCRdist pipeline. In a later analysis, each TCR beta chain was defined by its CDR3 amino acid sequence together with its V-gene family, and reads without a unique V-gene family were excluded. A later analysis removed roughly 590 highly shared, low-generation-probability nucleotide sequences to deal with suspected cross-contamination and a sequencing artifact. For each public chain, a later analysis derived a clonal expansion index from normalized ranks of inferred template counts within each repertoire. A later analysis computed generation probabilities with a VDJ recombination model fitted to out-of-frame rearrangements, and checked the results against IGoR. A later analysis scored TCR-TCR, TCR-HLA and TCR-CMV co-occurrence with hypergeometric tests, applying a repertoire-size bias correction to TCR pairs. False discovery rates were estimated in a later analysis by permuting HLA or CMV assignments 20 times. In a later analysis, co-occurring TCRs were grouped using DBSCAN, and TCRdist sequence similarity was added for clustering within HLA-allele-positive subsets. Repertoires with fewer than 30,000 or more than 120,000 public chains were left out of co-occurrence clustering, as were several repertoires with anomalous nucleotide sharing. TCRdb carries this immuneACCESS record with in-frame sequences only. Its versions omit some clonotypes, under half of them owing to an unresolved V gene in the studies checked, with the rest unexplained. Clonal size and the V and J genes are those of that table, whereas D and trimming came from the DNA. Within this sample are 150,000 to 200,000 clones, with around 83% of them counted one time only. The top ten constitute roughly 4.5% of the sample.

Per the germline V gene, SGHTA is the CDR1 and FQGNSA is the CDR2. V is shortened by 2 bases, J by 5 bases, and the region joining them spans 11 bases. The cysteine opens and the phenylalanine closes a CDR3 of 14 amino acids. Only CDR3 DNA remains: 42 bases, in frame from the first base. Note on this clone: Its antigen specificity is not known. The record has no base qualities; no much larger clone is one base away.

Overall study results and their limits: A few of the identified cytomegalovirus-associated TCR beta chains were confirmed in vitro to be specific for cytomegalovirus antigens. In a later analysis, most CMV-associated TCR beta chains were found to appear HLA-restricted, with HLA associations seemingly driven largely by CMV exposure. Because counts were too low, about 15 rarely observed V segments, including chromosome 9 orphons, were left out of the earlier analysis of roughly 600 of the donors. In both the original and validation cohorts, the classifier was reported to diagnose cytomegalovirus status with high specificity and sensitivity. An earlier analysis of roughly 570 of the donors showed that most TCR beta V segments appeared in productive rearrangements either about 87% or about 30% of the time, which broadly matched IMGT annotations. A total of 150 to 200 TCR beta chains were listed by the study as associated with cytomegalovirus. The authors suggested that the approach could potentially be generalized to other disease states and immunological phenotypes. In a later genetic analysis, fewer N-insertions in productive TCRs were reported among donors in an Asian-associated ancestry cluster than the roughly 670-donor mean. Most TCR sequences were seen in very few donors, while some public TCRs were found in many individuals. An association between a missense DCLRE1C variant and V-gene and J-gene trimming of TCR beta chains was found in a later genetic analysis and replicated in an independent cohort. A further reported finding was that TCR beta sequences accurately predicted the HLA-A and HLA-B alleles for most subjects in the first cohort. Correlated functional status among segregating V segments might reflect linkage disequilibrium, but an unknown experimental factor could not be ruled out. In a later analysis, some 18,000 TCR beta sequences were associated with specific HLA alleles at a false discovery rate of 0.05. A later analysis found that HLA-associated TCR beta chains were more clonally expanded and had lower generation probabilities than equally common non-associated chains. Assigning TCR associations to individual alleles was difficult when HLA alleles, especially DR and DQ, strongly co-occurred. According to a later analysis, parvovirus B19, influenza, CMV and Epstein-Barr virus appeared linked to several top co-occurrence clusters. In a later analysis, the rate of TCR association differed among HLA loci, with DRB1 alleles having the most associated TCRs and HLA-C alleles having the fewest. Sequencing depth was assumed to be roughly uniform across donors in the presence/absence analyses, though that assumption may not hold. The only immune exposure information available for the cohort was CMV serostatus. Some IMGT-functional V segments, including TRBV6-2 and TRBV6-3, could not be told apart with the 87-base-pair reads, so those segments were excluded. Because HLA typing was missing for some donors at each locus, association tests included only the typed subset. Only TCR beta chains were sequenced in this cohort, and the absence of alpha or paired-chain data limited detectable features. The sequencing pipeline was judged likely to have produced a cluster of highly shared sequence variants as a technical artifact.

The cohort consisted of 600 or so healthy bone marrow donors. At the time of sampling, every cohort member was nominally healthy, though immune exposures that went unrecorded were likely present. The donor tested CMV seropositive and was one of the 289 seropositive cohort members. A peripheral blood sample was provided by each donor, and peripheral blood mononuclear cells were used for TCR beta sequencing. Genomic DNA was extracted from the blood cell samples with the Qiagen DNeasy Blood Extraction Kit. This sequence uses TRBV7-2 and TRBJ2-3; possibly the D gene is TRBD1, per 6 matching bases. This receptor was identified in a middle-aged man in good health and CMV-seropositive. Sequenced sample: PBMCs. The DNA is as follows: TGTGCCAGCAGCTTAAACAGGGTGGAAGATACGCAGTATTTT. Its translation reads: CASSLNRVEDTQYF.